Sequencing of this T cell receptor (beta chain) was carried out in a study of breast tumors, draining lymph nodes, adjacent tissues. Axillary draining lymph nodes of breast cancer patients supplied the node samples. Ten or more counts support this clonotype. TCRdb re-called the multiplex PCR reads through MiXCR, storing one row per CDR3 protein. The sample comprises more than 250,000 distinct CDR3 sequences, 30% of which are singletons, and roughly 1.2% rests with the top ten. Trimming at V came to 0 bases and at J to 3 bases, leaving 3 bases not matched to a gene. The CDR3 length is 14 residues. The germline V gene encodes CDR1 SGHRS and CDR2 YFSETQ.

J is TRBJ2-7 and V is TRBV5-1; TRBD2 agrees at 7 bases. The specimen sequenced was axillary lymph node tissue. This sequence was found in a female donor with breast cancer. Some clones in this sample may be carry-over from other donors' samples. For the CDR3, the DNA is TGCGCCAGCAGCTTGGCTACTAGCGTCTACGAGCAGTACTTC. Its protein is CASSLATSVYEQYF.